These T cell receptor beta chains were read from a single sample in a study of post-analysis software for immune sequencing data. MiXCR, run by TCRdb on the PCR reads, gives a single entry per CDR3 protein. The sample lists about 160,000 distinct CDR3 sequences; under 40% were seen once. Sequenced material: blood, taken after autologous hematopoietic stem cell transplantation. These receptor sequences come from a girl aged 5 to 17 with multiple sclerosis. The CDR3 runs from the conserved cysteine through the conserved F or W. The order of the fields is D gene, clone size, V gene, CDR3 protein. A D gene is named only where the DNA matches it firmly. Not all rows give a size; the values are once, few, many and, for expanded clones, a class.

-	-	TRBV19	CASSIGPTNEKLFF
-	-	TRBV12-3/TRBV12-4	CASTQGGGHYNEQFF
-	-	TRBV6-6	CASSWDRGGYEQYF
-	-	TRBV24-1	CATSDLQRADEQFF
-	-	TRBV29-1	CSVEGGQDYGYTF
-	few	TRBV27	CASSFGGPFYGYTF
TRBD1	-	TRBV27	CASSPGTGGTEQYF
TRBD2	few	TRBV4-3	CASSQNLAGTSTDTQYF
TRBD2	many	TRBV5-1	CASSLAKREGLNNEQFF
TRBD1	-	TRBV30	CAWRPRQGAINEQFF
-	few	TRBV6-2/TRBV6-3	CASRTGDANYGYTF
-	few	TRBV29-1	CSVWDYEQYF
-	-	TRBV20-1	CSASEEETQYF
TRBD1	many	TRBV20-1	CSGQGADLYEQYF
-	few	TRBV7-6	CASSLEQGLYNEQFF
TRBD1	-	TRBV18	CASSPGQVSQPQHF
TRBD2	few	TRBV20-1	CSARGLWNNEQFF
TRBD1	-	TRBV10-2	CASSRDRGVNQPQHF
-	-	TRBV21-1	CASSTQQGPWGGYEQYF
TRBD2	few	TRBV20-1	CSARSPGLAGLNEQFF
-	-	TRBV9	CASSGRRDTPIGYTF
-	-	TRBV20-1	CSAREGAYYNEQFF
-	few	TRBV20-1	CSARETSGPYNEQFF
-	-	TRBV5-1	CASSPRYGGGETQYF
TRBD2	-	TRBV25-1	CASRASGKETQYF
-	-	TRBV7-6	CASSLADSNQPQHF
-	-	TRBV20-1	CSASKFRGAQGSYGYTF
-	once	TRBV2	CASEKAGNSYEQYF
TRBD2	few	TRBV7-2	CASSYRTSGGFYEQYF
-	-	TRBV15	CATSRGGAGGELFF
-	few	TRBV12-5	CASGLAQWRIPYEQYF
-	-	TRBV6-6	CASSFQGPGNSPLHF
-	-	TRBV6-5	CASSYSVRGGSGYGYTF
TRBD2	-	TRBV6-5	CASRIAGALYNEQFF
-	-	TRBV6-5	CASSLAEGTDTQYF